This TCR beta chain derives from a study of siplizumab effects on memory and regulatory T cells. Using immunoSEQ multiplex PCR, the repertoire was profiled, and TCRdb retains in-frame clones only, with some absent. This repertoire shows 90,000 to 95,000 clones, about 96% found once; its top ten account for 0.031%. J was trimmed by 2 bases and V by 5 bases; bases with no gene match: 5. The germline gives CDR1 SGHNT, CDR2 YYREEE (reference sequence). The CDR3 loop spans 14 amino acids. The sample taken for sequencing was naive CD4+ T cells sorted from blood. The V call is TRBV5-4, the J call TRBJ2-3; 7 positions match TRBD1. This receptor was taken from a human donor in good health. Written as DNA, the CDR3 is TGTGCCAGCAGACCAGACAGGGACACAGATACGCAGTATTTT. Its translation: CASRPDRDTDTQYF.